These 28 T cell receptor beta chains share one sample of origin, sequenced in a study of blood T cells in healthy people across ages. A second roughly 7 to 11 cycle PCR used barcoded and J-beta primers. Via MiXCR, TCRdb re-called the 5' RACE reads, giving one row per CDR3 protein. The sample yields 780,000 or so distinct CDR3 sequences, around three fifths seen once. What was sequenced was blood. The receptor set was obtained from a man between 35 and 55 years old in good health.

The chain has TRBV7-8 and TRBJ2-7; no reliable D call. There are 14 residues in the CDR3. The V and J ends lost 3 bases and 0 bases respectively, with 9 bases between them. Germline CDR1 is SGHVS and CDR2 is FQNEAQ. This CDR3 is CASSFRDNSYEQYF. The CDR3, as DNA: TGTGCCAGCAGCTTTAGAGACAACTCCTACGAGCAGTACTTC.

The table lists this clonotype with a few counts. This rearrangement joins TRBV25-1 to TRBJ2-5; 9 nucleotides align to TRBD2. Germline V gives CDR1 MGHDK, CDR2 SYGVNS. This CDR3 has 14 residues. V lost 6 bases, J lost 7 bases, and 9 bases stayed unmatched. The CDR3 here is CASRTPGLAGTQYF. The DNA of the CDR3 is TGTGCCAGCAGGACCCCGGGACTAGCAGGGACCCAGTACTTC.

The gene calls are TRBV9 and TRBJ2-1; maybe TRBD1 (7 bases). The ends were cut back, 0 bases at V and 6 bases at J, with 19 bases in the middle. There are 17 residues in the CDR3. CDR1 SGDLS and CDR2 YYNGEE come from the germline V gene. This chain's CDR3 is CASSVAAWRGLGNEQFF. The CDR3, as DNA: TGTGCCAGCAGCGTAGCAGCGTGGAGGGGGCTCGGCAATGAGCAGTTCTTC.

The chain combines TRBV12-3 or TRBV12-4 with TRBJ2-1; 12 bases are shared with TRBD2. The CDR3 has 15 amino acids. V shed 6 bases and J 6 bases; nucleotides not matched to a gene: 6. The DNA of the CDR3 is TGTGCCAGCAGGTCTACTAGCGGGAGGTCCAATGAGCAGTTCTTC. It codes for CASRSTSGRSNEQFF.

The genes are TRBV7-2 and TRBJ2-1, with D perhaps TRBD1 or TRBD2 (7 bases each). V shed 5 bases and J shed 4 bases, with 15 bases lying between them. The CDR3 is made up of 15 amino acids. Germline CDR1 reads SGHTA; CDR2 reads FQGNSA. In DNA, the CDR3 is TGTGCCAGCAGCCGGGCAGGGGGGGAGTACAATGAGCAGTTCTTC. It is translated as CASSRAGGEYNEQFF. Supplemented by reference TRBV7-2 and TRBJ2-1, the full variable domain reads GAGVSQSPSNKVTEKGKDVELRCDPISGHTALYWYRQSLGQGLEFLIYFQGNSAPDKSGLPSDRFSAERTGGSVSTLTIQRTQQEDSAVYLCASSRAGGEYNEQFFGPGTRLTVL.

This clonotype was detected a few times. V gene TRBV6-5 combines with J gene TRBJ2-1; D not certain. The CDR3 is 11 amino acids. Germline V gene sequence: CDR1 MNHEY, CDR2 SVGAGI. V lost 1 base and J lost 14, with 9 bases in between. CDR3 protein: CASSYLDLKFF. CDR3 DNA sequence: TGTGCCAGCAGTTACTTGGACCTGAAGTTCTTC.

The V gene is TRBV15, the J gene TRBJ1-2; D possibly corresponds to TRBD1 (5 bases). Trimming removed 1 base from V and 7 bases from J, with 13 bases in between. The CDR3 is made up of 14 amino acids. The V gene's germline CDR1 is LNHNV and CDR2 YYDKDF (reference sequence). For the CDR3, the DNA is TGTGCCACCAGCAGAGTGCGGGGGGATTTTGGCTACACCTTC. This encodes CATSRVRGDFGYTF.

This clonotype was detected only a few times. The J gene is TRBJ2-5, the V gene TRBV5-1, with D tentatively TRBD1 (6 bases). The V gene's germline CDR1 is SGHRS and CDR2 YFSETQ. The CDR3 spans 16 residues. Trimming stripped 5 bases from V and 2 bases from J, with 19 bases between. In DNA form, the CDR3 reads TGCGCCAGCAGTCGACTAACAGGGCCCCTGCAAGAGACCCAGTACTTC. Its translation is CASSRLTGPLQETQYF.

The V gene is TRBV7-9, the J gene TRBJ2-1; D gene ambiguous. Germline V gene data show CDR1 as SEHNR and CDR2 as FQNEAQ (reference sequence). The CDR3 sequence is 15 residues long. Trimming took 5 bases from V and 0 from J, leaving 11 bases between them. The CDR3 region has the DNA TGTGCCAGCAGCGGCAGTTCGGACTCCTACAATGAGCAGTTCTTC. This gives the protein CASSGSSDSYNEQFF.

This clonotype was picked up a small number of times. The chain has TRBV7-2 and TRBJ2-7; 7 nucleotides match TRBD1. Trimming removed 5 bases from V and 2 bases from J; junction bases left unmatched: 6. The CDR3 contains 14 residues. The V gene's germline CDR1 is SGHTA and CDR2 FQGNSA. CDR3: CASSTRQGPYEQYF. The CDR3 nucleotides read TGTGCCAGCAGCACCCGACAGGGCCCCTACGAGCAGTACTTC. The full variable domain, with the rest looked up from reference TRBV7-2 and TRBJ2-7, is GAGVSQSPSNKVTEKGKDVELRCDPISGHTALYWYRQSLGQGLEFLIYFQGNSAPDKSGLPSDRFSAERTGGSVSTLTIQRTQQEDSAVYLCASSTRQGPYEQYFGPGTRLTVT.

The chain has TRBV4-3 and TRBJ2-1, with 8 positions matching TRBD2. The CDR3 sequence is 15 residues long. Germline V lookup: CDR1 LGHNA, CDR2 YSLEER. J lost 4 bases, V lost 4 bases, and 6 bases had no gene match. DNA of the CDR3: TGCGCCAGCAGCCCGTTTAGCGGGACTTACAATGAGCAGTTCTTC. Translation: CASSPFSGTYNEQFF.

The rearrangement links TRBV6-1 to TRBJ1-1; possibly TRBD1 for D (6 bases). This CDR3 is 14 amino acids long. With 8 bases removed from V and 4 bases from J, the gap between germline ends came to 17 bases. The germline CDR1 and CDR2 sequences are MNHNS and SASEGT. For the CDR3, the DNA is TGTGCCAGCCACGGCGTATACAGGGCCACTGAAGCTTTCTTT. Protein sequence: CASHGVYRATEAFF.

In this sample, this clonotype turned up a few times. The rearrangement links TRBV7-2 to TRBJ1-6; a possible D gene is TRBD1 (5 bases). Germline V gene lookup returns CDR1 SGHTA and CDR2 FQGNSA. This CDR3 is 14 amino acids long. V was trimmed by 6 bases and J by 8 bases, leaving 14 bases between them. As DNA, the CDR3 is TGTGCCAGCAGGTTGGGGGGATCGGATTCACCCCTCCACTTT. It encodes CASRLGGSDSPLHF.

The J gene is TRBJ1-2, the V gene TRBV20-1; weak D call: TRBD1 (6 bases). The ends were cut back, 6 bases at V and 2 bases at J, with 16 bases in the middle. CDR3 size: 14 residues. CDR1 DFQATT and CDR2 SNEGSKA come from the germline V gene (reference sequence). This CDR3 reads CSARGGSRNYGYTF. Written as DNA, the CDR3 is TGCAGTGCCCGAGGGGGGTCTCGAAACTATGGCTACACCTTC.

The rearrangement uses TRBV7-9 and TRBJ2-1, with TRBD1 as a possible D gene (6 bases). The ends were cut back, 5 bases at V and 1 base at J, with 15 bases in the middle. The germline gives CDR1 SEHNR, CDR2 FQNEAQ (reference sequence). The CDR3 extends over 16 amino acids. The CDR3 protein is CASSPTQGRSYNEQFF. The CDR3 bases are TGTGCCAGCAGCCCAACGCAGGGGAGATCCTACAATGAGCAGTTCTTC.

V usage is TRBV6-5 and J usage is TRBJ1-2; D ambiguous. The germline gives CDR1 MNHEY, CDR2 SVGAGI. The CDR3 has 14 amino acids. V dropped 6 bases and J dropped 6 bases, with 17 bases sitting between them. This chain's CDR3 is CASRPPGTLHGYTF. DNA for the CDR3: TGTGCCAGCAGGCCGCCGGGTACCCTTCATGGCTACACCTTC.

This clonotype was seen only a few times. The V gene is TRBV29-1, the J gene TRBJ1-2, with 7 bases fitting TRBD1. The germline V gene encodes CDR1 SQVTM and CDR2 ANQGSEA. The CDR3 has 13 residues. V trimming: 7 bases; J trimming: 8 bases; junction bases outside the gene matches: 13. CDR3 DNA sequence: TGCAGCGCCTCGACAGGGTCGGGGAGCGGCTACACCTTC. Its translation is CSASTGSGSGYTF.

This clonotype occurred a few times. V gene TRBV24-1 combines with J gene TRBJ2-5; 8 bases map to TRBD2. V lost 0 bases, J lost 0 bases, and 8 bases stayed unmatched. CDR3 length: 18 amino acids. The germline gives CDR1 KGHDR, CDR2 SFDVKD. The CDR3 nucleotides read TGTGCCACCAGTGATTTGAGGAGCGGGAGAGAGTACCAAGAGACCCAGTACTTC. Translation gives CATSDLRSGREYQETQYF.

Written as DNA, the CDR3 is TGCGCCAGCAGCTCCTCACTCGGACAGGGGGCTAATGGGGAGCTGTTTTTT. Protein: CASSSSLGQGANGELFF. The rearrangement links TRBV5-1 to TRBJ2-2, with 11 bases aligning to TRBD1. Germline assignment: CDR1 SGHRS and CDR2 YFSETQ. The length of the CDR3 is 17 residues. Losses at the gene ends were 3 bases for V and 8 bases for J; bases not matched to a gene: 12.

V is TRBV6-5 and J is TRBJ2-7, with D maybe TRBD2 (6 bases). The germline CDR1 and CDR2 sequences are MNHEY and SVGAGI. This CDR3 comprises 15 residues. V lost 0 bases, J lost 2 bases, and 11 bases lay in between. CDR3 nucleotide sequence: TGTGCCAGCAGTTACTCGTACGGGGGTCCCTACGAGCAGTACTTC. It specifies CASSYSYGGPYEQYF.

This chain joins TRBV6-5 and TRBJ2-1; TRBD2 agrees at 8 bases. TRBJ2-7 explains the end of the DNA better; the J call may be wrong. Per the germline V gene, CDR1 is MNHEY and CDR2 is SVGAGI. The length of the CDR3 is 18 residues. In DNA form, the CDR3 reads TGTGCCAGCAGTTCCGCGTCAGCGGGGGTGAGCTCCTACAATGAGCAGTACTTC. Its protein product is CASSSASAGVSSYNEQYF.

The rearrangement joins TRBV6-6 to TRBJ2-2, with D perhaps TRBD1 or TRBD2 (7 bases each). Germline V gene data show CDR1 as MNHNY and CDR2 as SVGAGI (reference sequence). The ends were cut back, 4 bases at V and 5 bases at J, with 17 bases in the middle. This CDR3 region has 16 residues. CDR3 in DNA: TGTGCCAGCAGTTCCCCTCGGCAGGGGGGGACCGGGGAGCTGTTTTTT. Its protein is CASSSPRQGGTGELFF.

This clonotype came up a few times. The V gene is TRBV7-2, the J gene TRBJ1-5; maybe TRBD1 (5 bases). CDR3 length: 16 residues. CDR1 and CDR2 from the germline V gene are SGHTA and FQGNSA. The V and J ends lost 5 bases and 2 bases respectively, with 16 bases between them. CDR3 DNA: TGTGCCAGCAGCCCAGGGCGGGTTATCGGCAATCAGCCCCAGCATTTT. Translation: CASSPGRVIGNQPQHF.

This clonotype was recorded only once. Possible read error: a much larger clone is one base away. This chain connects TRBV6-5 to TRBJ2-3; 7 bases are shared with TRBD2. Germline V gene lookup returns CDR1 MNHEY and CDR2 SVGAGI. The CDR3 contains 14 residues. CDR3 protein: CTSKREPGSDTQYF. Written as DNA, the CDR3 is TGTACCAGCAAGCGGGAACCGGGGTCAGATACGCAGTATTTT.

This clonotype came up a few times. DNA of the CDR3: TGTGCCAGCAGCCACTCACAGGGGATTGGAGAGCCCCAGCATTTT. This translates into CASSHSQGIGEPQHF. This chain uses TRBV4-2 with TRBJ1-5; 7 bases fit TRBD1. The CDR3 loop spans 15 amino acids. Germline loops: CDR1 LGHNA, CDR2 YNFKEQ. The junction had 10 bases not matched to a gene; V was cut back by 3 bases and J by 8 bases.

The chain has TRBV28 and TRBJ2-5; D perhaps matches TRBD1 (5 bases). Looked up from germline, CDR1 is MDHEN and CDR2 is SYDVKM. Trimming shortened V by 7 bases and J by 11 bases, and 17 bases separated the two germline ends. The CDR3 is 12 residues long. CDR3 in amino acids: CASTDRMTEQYF. CDR3 in DNA: TGTGCCAGCACTGACCGAATGACAGAGCAGTACTTC.

The chain has TRBV6-5 and TRBJ1-6; no firm D call. The V end was cut by 0 bases, the J end by 5 bases, with 14 bases between. CDR1 and CDR2 (germline): MNHEY, SVGAGI. The CDR3 runs 17 residues. CDR3 sequence: CASSYSFMKADNSPLHF. The DNA for the CDR3 is TGTGCCAGCAGTTACTCTTTTATGAAGGCTGATAATTCACCCCTCCACTTT.

The V call is TRBV12-3 or TRBV12-4, the J call TRBJ2-2, with D perhaps matching TRBD1 (5 bases). The ends were cut back, 5 bases at V and 5 bases at J, with 9 bases in the middle. This CDR3 has 13 amino acids. The CDR3 DNA reads TGTGCCAGCAGTGTAGGGGATACCGGGGAGCTGTTTTTT. Its protein is CASSVGDTGELFF.